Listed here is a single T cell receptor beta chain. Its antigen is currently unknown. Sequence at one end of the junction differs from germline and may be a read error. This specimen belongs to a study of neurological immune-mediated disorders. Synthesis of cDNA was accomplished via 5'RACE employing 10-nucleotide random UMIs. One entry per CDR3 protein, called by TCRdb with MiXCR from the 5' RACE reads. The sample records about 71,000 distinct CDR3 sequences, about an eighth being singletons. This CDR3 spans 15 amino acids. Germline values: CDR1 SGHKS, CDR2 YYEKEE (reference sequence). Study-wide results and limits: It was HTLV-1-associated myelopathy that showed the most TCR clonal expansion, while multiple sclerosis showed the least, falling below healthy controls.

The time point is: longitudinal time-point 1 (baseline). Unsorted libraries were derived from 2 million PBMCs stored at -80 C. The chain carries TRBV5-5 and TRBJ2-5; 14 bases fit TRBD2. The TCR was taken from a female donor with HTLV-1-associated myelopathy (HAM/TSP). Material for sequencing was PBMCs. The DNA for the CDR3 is TGTGTCAGCAGCCTGACTAGCGGGGGGGCAGAGACCCAGTACTTC. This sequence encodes CVSSLTSGGAETQYF.